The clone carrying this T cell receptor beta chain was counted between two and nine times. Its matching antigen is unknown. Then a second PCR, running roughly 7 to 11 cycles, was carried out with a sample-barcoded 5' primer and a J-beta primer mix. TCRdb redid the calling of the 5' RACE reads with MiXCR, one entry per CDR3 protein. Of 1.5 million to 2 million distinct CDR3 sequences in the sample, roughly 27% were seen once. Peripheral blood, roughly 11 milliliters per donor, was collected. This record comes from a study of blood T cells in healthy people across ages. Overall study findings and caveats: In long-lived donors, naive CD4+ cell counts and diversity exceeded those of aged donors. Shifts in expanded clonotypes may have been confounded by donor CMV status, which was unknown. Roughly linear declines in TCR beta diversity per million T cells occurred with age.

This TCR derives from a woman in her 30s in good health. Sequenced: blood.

CDR3 sequence: CASSQEGARGTSGRSQQYF. In DNA, the CDR3 is TGCGCCAGCAGCCAAGAGGGGGCCCGGGGGACTAGCGGGCGCTCGCAGCAGTACTTC. This sequence joins TRBV4-1 and TRBJ2-5, with 12 bases lining up with TRBD2. Germline CDR1 and CDR2: MGHRA and YSYEKL. The CDR3 loop spans 19 amino acids. The V segment lost 0 bases and the J segment 11 bases; nucleotides outside the gene matches: 19.